This entry features one T cell receptor beta chain sequence. The V gene lost 5 bases and the J gene lost 3 bases, with 11 bases spanning the gap. CDR1 is MNHEY and CDR2 is SVGAGI in the germline V gene. The CDR3 has 14 residues. The data stem from a study of OX40 agonist ivuxolimab in advanced cancers. Study-level information: Patients were around 83% male with ages about 23 to 80, mean approximately 62. Prior anti-PD-1, anti-PD-L1 or anti-CTLA-4 therapy was allowed; around 43% had some. Partial responses were observed in three patients, of whom one had hepatocellular carcinoma and two had cutaneous melanoma.

The protocol was immunoSEQ multiplex PCR, while the TCRdb copy is restricted to in-frame clones and leaves out a portion. The sample holds about 53,000 clones, about four fifths seen once. On cycle 4 day 1 and cycle 7 day 1, as well as at baseline, blood was sampled. The input for sequencing was CD4+ or CD8+ T cells sorted from blood, taken in a trial of the OX40 agonist ivuxolimab. This clonotype was obtained from an adult with an advanced solid tumor such as melanoma, head and neck, liver or kidney cancer. The chain is built from TRBV6-5 and TRBJ2-1; possible D gene TRBD2, 6 bases. This chain's CDR3 is CASSENSGYNEQFF. CDR3 nucleotides: TGTGCCAGCAGTGAAAATAGCGGCTACAATGAGCAGTTCTTC.